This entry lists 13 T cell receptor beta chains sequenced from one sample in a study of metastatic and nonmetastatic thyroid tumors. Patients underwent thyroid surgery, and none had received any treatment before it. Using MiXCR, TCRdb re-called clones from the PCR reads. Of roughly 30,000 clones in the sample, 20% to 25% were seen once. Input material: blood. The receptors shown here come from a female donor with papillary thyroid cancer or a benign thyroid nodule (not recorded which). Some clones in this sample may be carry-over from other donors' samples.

CDR3 residues: CSAATNYGYTF. For the CDR3, the DNA is TGCAGTGCGGCAACTAACTATGGCTACACCTTC. This chain links TRBV20-1 with TRBJ1-2; D remains ambiguous. CDR3 length: 11 residues. The ends were cut back, 6 bases at V and 0 bases at J, with 5 bases in the middle. The germline V gene encodes CDR1 DFQATT and CDR2 SNEGSKA (reference sequence).

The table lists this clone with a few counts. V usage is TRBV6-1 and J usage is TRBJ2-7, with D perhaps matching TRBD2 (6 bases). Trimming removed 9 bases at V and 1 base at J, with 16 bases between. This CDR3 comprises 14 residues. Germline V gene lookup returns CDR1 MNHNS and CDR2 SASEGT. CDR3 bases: TGTGCCAGTATGGGGGGAATTGATTCCTACGAGCAGTACTTC. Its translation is CASMGGIDSYEQYF.

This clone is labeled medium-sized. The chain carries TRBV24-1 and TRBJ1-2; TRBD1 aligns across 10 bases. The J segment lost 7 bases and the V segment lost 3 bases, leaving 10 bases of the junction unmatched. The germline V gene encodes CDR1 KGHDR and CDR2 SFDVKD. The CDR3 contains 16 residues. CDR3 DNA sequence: TGTGCCACCAGTGATCCTAAGACAGGGGGCGATTTTGGCTACACCTTC. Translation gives CATSDPKTGGDFGYTF.

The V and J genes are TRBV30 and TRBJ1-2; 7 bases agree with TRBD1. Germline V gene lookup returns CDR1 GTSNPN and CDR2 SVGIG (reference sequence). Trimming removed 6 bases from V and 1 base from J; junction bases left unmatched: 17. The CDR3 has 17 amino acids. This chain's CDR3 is CACPTAKGALYNYGYTF. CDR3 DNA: TGTGCCTGTCCCACGGCAAAGGGGGCCTTATATAACTATGGCTACACCTTC.

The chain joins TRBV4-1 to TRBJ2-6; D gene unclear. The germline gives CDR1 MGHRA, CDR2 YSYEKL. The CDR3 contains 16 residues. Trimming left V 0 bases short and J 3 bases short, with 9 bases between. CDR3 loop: CASSQDRLIGANVLTF. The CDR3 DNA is TGCGCCAGCAGCCAAGATCGCCTTATTGGGGCCAACGTCCTGACTTTC.

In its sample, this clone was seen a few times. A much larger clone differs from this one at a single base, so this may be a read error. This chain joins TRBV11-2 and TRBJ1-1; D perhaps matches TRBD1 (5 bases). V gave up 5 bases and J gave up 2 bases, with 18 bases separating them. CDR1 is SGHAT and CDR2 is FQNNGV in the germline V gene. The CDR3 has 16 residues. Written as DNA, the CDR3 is TGTGCCAGCAGCCTGCTTGGGGCGGTCCTCAACACTGAAGCTTTCTTT. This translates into CASSLLGAVLNTEAFF. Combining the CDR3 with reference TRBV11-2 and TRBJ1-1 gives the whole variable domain EAGVAQSPRYKIIEKRQSVAFWCNPISGHATLYWYQQILGQGPKLLIQFQNNGVVDDSQLPKDRFSAERLKGVDSTLKIQPAKLEDSAVYLCASSLLGAVLNTEAFFGQGTRLTVV.

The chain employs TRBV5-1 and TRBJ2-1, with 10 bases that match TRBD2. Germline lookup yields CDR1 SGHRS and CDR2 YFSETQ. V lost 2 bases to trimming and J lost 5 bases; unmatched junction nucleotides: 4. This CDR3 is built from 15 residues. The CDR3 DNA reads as TGCGCCAGCAGCTTAGCGGGGGGGCCTCACAATGAGCAGTTCTTC. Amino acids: CASSLAGGPHNEQFF.

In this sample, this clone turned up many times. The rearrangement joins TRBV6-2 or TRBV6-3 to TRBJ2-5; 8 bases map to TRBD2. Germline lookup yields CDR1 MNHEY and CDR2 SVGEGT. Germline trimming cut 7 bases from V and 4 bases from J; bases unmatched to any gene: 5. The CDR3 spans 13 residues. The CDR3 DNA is TGTGCCAGCACCAAGCGGGAGAGAGAGACCCAGTACTTC. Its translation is CASTKRERETQYF.

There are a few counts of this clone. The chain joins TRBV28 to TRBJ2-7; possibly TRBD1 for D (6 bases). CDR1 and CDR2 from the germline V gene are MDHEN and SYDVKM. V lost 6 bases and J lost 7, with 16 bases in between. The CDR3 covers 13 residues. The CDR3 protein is CASRRESRGEQYF. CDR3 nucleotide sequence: TGTGCCAGCAGACGTGAAAGCAGGGGAGAGCAGTACTTC.

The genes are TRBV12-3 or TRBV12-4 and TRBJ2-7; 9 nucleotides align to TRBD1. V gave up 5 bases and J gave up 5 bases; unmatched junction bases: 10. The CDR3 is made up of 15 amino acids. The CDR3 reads CASSPPGQGIDEQYF. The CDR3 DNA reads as TGTGCCAGCAGTCCCCCGGGACAGGGAATCGACGAGCAGTACTTC.

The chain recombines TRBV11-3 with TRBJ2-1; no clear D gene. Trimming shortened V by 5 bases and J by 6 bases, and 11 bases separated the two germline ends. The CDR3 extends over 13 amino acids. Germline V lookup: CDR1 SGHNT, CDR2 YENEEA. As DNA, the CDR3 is TGTGCCAGCAGCCCGATCCTTGGCAATGAGCAGTTCTTC. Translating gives CASSPILGNEQFF.

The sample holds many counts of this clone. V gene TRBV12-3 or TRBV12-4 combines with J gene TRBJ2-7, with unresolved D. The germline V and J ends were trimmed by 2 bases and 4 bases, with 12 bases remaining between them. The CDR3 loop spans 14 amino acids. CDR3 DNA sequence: TGTGCCAGCAGTTTACATCCGGGTTCTTACGAGCAGTACTTC. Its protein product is CASSLHPGSYEQYF.

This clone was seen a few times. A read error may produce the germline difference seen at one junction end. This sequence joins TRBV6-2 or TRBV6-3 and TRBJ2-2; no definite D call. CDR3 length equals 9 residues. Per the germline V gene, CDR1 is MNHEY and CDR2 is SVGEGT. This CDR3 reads CVDTGQLFF. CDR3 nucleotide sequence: TGCGTGGATACCGGGCAGCTGTTTTTT.